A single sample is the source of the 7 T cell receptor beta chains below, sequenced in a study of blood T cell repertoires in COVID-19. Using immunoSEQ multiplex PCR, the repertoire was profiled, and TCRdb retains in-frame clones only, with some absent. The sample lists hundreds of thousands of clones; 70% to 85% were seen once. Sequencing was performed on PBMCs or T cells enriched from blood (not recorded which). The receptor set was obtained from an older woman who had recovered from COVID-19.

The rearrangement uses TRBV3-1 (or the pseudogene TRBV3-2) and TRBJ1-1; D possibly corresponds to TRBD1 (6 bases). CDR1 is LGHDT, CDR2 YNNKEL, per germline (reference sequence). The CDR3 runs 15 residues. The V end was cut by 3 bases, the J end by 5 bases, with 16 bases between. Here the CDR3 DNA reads TGTGCCAGCAGCCAGACCGGGGGGCGCACTACTGAAGCTTTCTTT. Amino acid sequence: CASSQTGGRTTEAFF.

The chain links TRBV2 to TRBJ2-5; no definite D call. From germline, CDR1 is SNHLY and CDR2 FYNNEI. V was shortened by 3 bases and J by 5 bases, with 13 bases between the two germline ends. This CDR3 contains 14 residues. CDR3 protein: CASSDEALRETQYF. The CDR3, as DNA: TGTGCCAGCAGTGATGAGGCGCTAAGGGAGACCCAGTACTTC.

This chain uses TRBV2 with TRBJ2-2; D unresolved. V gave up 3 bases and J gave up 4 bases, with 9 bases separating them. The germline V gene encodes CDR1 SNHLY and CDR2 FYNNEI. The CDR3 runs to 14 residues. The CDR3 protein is CASSELSPTGELFF. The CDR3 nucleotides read TGTGCCAGCAGTGAGCTAAGCCCCACCGGGGAGCTGTTTTTT.

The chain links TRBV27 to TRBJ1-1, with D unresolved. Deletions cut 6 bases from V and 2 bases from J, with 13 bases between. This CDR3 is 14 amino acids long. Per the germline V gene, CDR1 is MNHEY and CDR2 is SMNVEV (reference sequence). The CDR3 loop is CASSPRSPNTEAFF. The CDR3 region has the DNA TGTGCCAGCAGCCCACGGTCACCCAACACTGAAGCTTTCTTT.

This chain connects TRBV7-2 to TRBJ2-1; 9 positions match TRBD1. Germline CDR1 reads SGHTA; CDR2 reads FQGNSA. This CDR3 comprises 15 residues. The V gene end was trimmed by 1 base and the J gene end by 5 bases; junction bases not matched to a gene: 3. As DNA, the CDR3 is TGTGCCAGCAGCTTAGGACAGGGGGACCACAATGAGCAGTTCTTC. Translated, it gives CASSLGQGDHNEQFF.

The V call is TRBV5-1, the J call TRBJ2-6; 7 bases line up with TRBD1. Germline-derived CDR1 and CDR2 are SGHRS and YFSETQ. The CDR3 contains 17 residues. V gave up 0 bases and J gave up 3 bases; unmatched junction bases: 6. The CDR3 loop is CASSLGQGIIGANVLTF. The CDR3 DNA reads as TGCGCCAGCAGCTTGGGACAGGGTATCATTGGGGCCAACGTCCTGACTTTC.

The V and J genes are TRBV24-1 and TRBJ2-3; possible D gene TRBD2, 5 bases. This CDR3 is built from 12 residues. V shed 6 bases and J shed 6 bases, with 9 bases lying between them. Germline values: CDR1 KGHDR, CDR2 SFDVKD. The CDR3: CATSTPGDTQYF. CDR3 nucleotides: TGTGCCACCAGTACCCCGGGGGATACGCAGTATTTT.